This TCR beta chain was observed in a study of metastatic and nonmetastatic thyroid tumors. Study-level background: The authors compared repertoires across blood and tumor or nodule tissue from malignant and benign thyroid patients.

Germline CDR1 and CDR2: SGHAT and FQDESV (reference sequence). Trimming removed 0 bases from V and 7 bases from J, with 9 bases in between. The CDR3 has 14 residues. As concerns this clone: Antigen: not known.

In the study's own analysis: The study took CDR3 differences across clinicopathological groups and made a distant-metastasis classifier for papillary thyroid cancer from them. TCRdb recomputed clones from the PCR reads via MiXCR. TCRdb's processing, not the study's, gives the V and J calls here. Of some 10,000 clones listed, around 30% are singletons. Study-wide findings and caveats: It was reportedly found that TCR beta diversity was significantly higher in malignant thyroid tumors than in benign nodules, a difference seen in both blood and tumor samples.

No patient had received any treatment before thyroid surgery. The receptor was derived from a male donor with papillary thyroid cancer or a benign thyroid nodule (not recorded which). Some clones in this sample may be carry-over from other donors' samples. The chain links TRBV11-1 to TRBJ2-2; no firm D call. The sample taken for sequencing was tumor tissue. The CDR3 nucleotides are TGTGCCAGCAGCTTAGCTCGAGAGTACGGGGAGCTGTTTTTT. As protein: CASSLAREYGELFF.